In its sample, the clone carrying this TCR beta chain was seen a few times. Its target is unknown. Germline V gives CDR1 LNHDA, CDR2 SQIVND (reference sequence). CDR3 length: 13 residues. The V gene end was trimmed by 5 bases and the J gene end by 6 bases; junction bases not matched to a gene: 6. The record originates from a study of T-cell memory formation after mild COVID-19. Background on the study: For the most part, TCR clusters were specific to one donor. Overall study findings and caveats: Later expanders leaned CD4+, whereas day 15 to 85 contracting clones were balanced CD4/CD8. CD4+ contracting clones lay mainly in CM and EM, CD8+ ones in EMRA.

From 5'RACE with constant-segment primers came TCR alpha and TCR beta cDNA libraries that carried sample barcodes and UMIs. TCRdb redid the calling of the 5' RACE reads with MiXCR, one entry per CDR3 protein. The repertoire holds 95,000 to 120,000 distinct CDR3 sequences, with around a fifth as singletons. This receptor was identified in a man between 18 and 29 years old who had mild COVID-19 (a few samples of this study predate the infection). Cell type and time point are not known. The chain joins TRBV19 to TRBJ1-1; 7 nucleotides line up with TRBD1. Sequencing used PBMCs or a T cell subset sorted from them (not recorded which). CDR3 protein: CASSLHRGPEAFF. The CDR3 region has the DNA TGTGCCAGTAGTTTACACAGGGGACCTGAAGCTTTCTTT. The full variable domain, completed using reference TRBV19 and TRBJ1-1, is DGGITQSPKYLFRKEGQNVTLSCEQNLNHDAMYWYRQDPGQGLRLIYYSQIVNDFQKGDIAEGYSVSREKKESFPLTVTSAQKNPTAFYLCASSLHRGPEAFFGQGTRLTVV.